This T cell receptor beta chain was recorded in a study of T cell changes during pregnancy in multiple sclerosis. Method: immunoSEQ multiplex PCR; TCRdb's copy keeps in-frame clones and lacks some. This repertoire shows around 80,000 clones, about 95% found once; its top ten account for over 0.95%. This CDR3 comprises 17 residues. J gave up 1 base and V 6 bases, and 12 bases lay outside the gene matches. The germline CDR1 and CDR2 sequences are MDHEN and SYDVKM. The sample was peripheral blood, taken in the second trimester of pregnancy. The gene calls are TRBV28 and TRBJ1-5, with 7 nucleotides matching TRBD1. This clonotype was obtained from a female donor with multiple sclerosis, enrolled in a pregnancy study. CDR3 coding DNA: TGTGCCAGCAGCCCACCGACAGGGCCCGGGAGCAATCAGCCCCAGCATTTT. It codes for CASSPPTGPGSNQPQHF.